These 16 T cell receptor beta chains were all obtained from the same sample, sequenced in a study of T cell responses to AZD1222 COVID-19 vaccine. Method: immunoSEQ multiplex PCR; TCRdb's copy keeps in-frame clones and lacks some. Counted here are about 55,000 clones, around 90% occurring once; the ten biggest clones make up approximately 4.1%. The sequencing here drew on peripheral blood, taken on day 0 of AZD1222 vaccination. The receptors shown here come from an adult in good health.

This clone was counted only a few times. The chain combines TRBV5-4 with TRBJ1-2, with 9 nucleotides matching TRBD1. Trimming cost V 4 bases and J 7 bases; bases outside gene matches: 8. The germline CDR1 and CDR2 sequences are SGHNT and YYREEE (reference sequence). The CDR3 is made up of 14 amino acids. The CDR3: CASSPVQGAGGYTF. The CDR3 nucleotides read TGTGCCAGCAGCCCAGTACAGGGGGCGGGTGGCTACACCTTC.

The chain carries TRBV15 and TRBJ2-5; the match to TRBD2 covers 9 bases. The ends lost 2 bases at V and 1 base at J; junction bases unmatched: 11. CDR1 LNHNV and CDR2 YYDKDF come from the germline V gene (reference sequence). The CDR3 has 18 amino acids. CDR3 DNA sequence: TGTGCCACCAGCAGATTAGGGACTAGCAAGAGTTCCCAAGAGACCCAGTACTTC. It encodes CATSRLGTSKSSQETQYF.

The J gene is TRBJ2-1, the V gene TRBV27; TRBD2 aligns across 14 bases. Germline V CDR1 and CDR2: MNHEY, SMNVEV (reference sequence). This CDR3 contains 18 residues. The J segment lost 5 bases and the V segment lost 1 base, leaving 7 bases of the junction unmatched. The CDR3 spells CASSLLGTSGGINNEQFF. The CDR3 region has the DNA TGTGCCAGCAGTTTATTAGGGACTAGCGGGGGTATCAACAATGAGCAGTTCTTC.

This chain joins TRBV19 and TRBJ1-1; tentative D call: TRBD1 (6 bases). Trimming left V 3 bases short and J 3 bases short, with 23 bases between. This CDR3 comprises 18 residues. The germline CDR1 and CDR2 sequences are LNHDA and SQIVND (reference sequence). The CDR3: CASSIRGRSRAGDTEAFF. The CDR3 DNA reads as TGTGCCAGTAGTATCAGGGGCAGGAGCAGAGCCGGTGACACTGAAGCTTTCTTT.

This chain links TRBV30 with TRBJ1-4, with TRBD1 matching over 7 bases. V lost 3 bases, J lost 3 bases, and 7 bases stayed unmatched. Germline lookup yields CDR1 GTSNPN and CDR2 SVGIG (reference sequence). The CDR3 sequence is 15 residues long. The CDR3 loop is CAWRTGSWANEKLFF. CDR3 DNA sequence: TGTGCCTGGAGGACAGGGTCGTGGGCTAATGAAAAACTGTTTTTT.

The chain employs TRBV6-5 and TRBJ1-2; tentative D call: TRBD1 (5 bases). V was shortened by 2 bases and J by 3 bases, with 10 bases between the two germline ends. Germline CDR1 is MNHEY and CDR2 is SVGAGI. CDR3 length: 14 residues. DNA for the CDR3: TGTGCCAGCAGTTACGCGGGGGAACACTATGGCTACACCTTC. It is translated as CASSYAGEHYGYTF.

V and J are TRBV5-1 and TRBJ2-3; tentative D call: TRBD2 (5 bases). This CDR3 has 15 amino acids. The germline gives CDR1 SGHRS, CDR2 YFSETQ. Trimming pared 4 bases from V and 1 base from J, leaving 13 bases between. The CDR3: CASSPLRGGTDTQYF. In DNA form, the CDR3 reads TGCGCCAGCAGCCCTCTCCGGGGAGGCACAGATACGCAGTATTTT.

The chain is built from TRBV19 and TRBJ1-2; D unresolved. There are 15 residues in the CDR3. V lost 2 bases and J lost 4, with 14 bases in between. Looked up from germline, CDR1 is LNHDA and CDR2 is SQIVND (reference sequence). The CDR3 DNA is TGTGCCAGTAGTATAACGGGGAGAACTGGCTATGGCTACACCTTC. This codes for CASSITGRTGYGYTF.

This rearrangement joins TRBV20-1 to TRBJ1-5; no clear D. This CDR3 has 14 amino acids. CDR1 and CDR2 from the germline V gene are DFQATT and SNEGSKA (reference sequence). V lost 3 bases to trimming and J lost 2 bases, with 11 bases between them. The CDR3 here is CSASSAGGNQPQHF. The CDR3 DNA is TGCAGTGCTAGTTCGGCAGGCGGCAATCAGCCCCAGCATTTT.

This clone was seen just once. The V and J genes are TRBV5-1 and TRBJ2-2, with 12 bases that match TRBD2. The CDR3 covers 16 residues. CDR1 and CDR2 from the germline V gene are SGHRS and YFSETQ. V lost 4 bases and J lost 3; bases outside the gene matches: 4. Here the CDR3 DNA reads TGCGCCAGCAGCAGACGACTAGCGGGGGACACCGGGGAGCTGTTTTTT. Its translation: CASSRRLAGDTGELFF.

V and J are TRBV10-3 and TRBJ2-5, with 11 bases matching TRBD1. The CDR3 extends over 14 amino acids. V dropped 5 bases and J dropped 5; count of bases not matched to a gene: 4. Germline values: CDR1 ENHRY, CDR2 SYGVKD. This CDR3 is CAISWTGGRETQYF. Here the CDR3 DNA reads TGTGCCATCAGTTGGACAGGGGGCAGGGAGACCCAGTACTTC.

This chain links TRBV29-1 with TRBJ2-7; a possible D gene is TRBD1 (5 bases). This CDR3 has 13 amino acids. Germline CDR1 and CDR2: SQVTM and ANQGSEA. The ends were cut back, 6 bases at V and 3 bases at J, with 15 bases in the middle. The CDR3 DNA follows: TGCAGCGTAGCAGACAGTCCGGTCTACGAGCAGTACTTC. Translating gives CSVADSPVYEQYF.

The rearrangement uses TRBV27 and TRBJ1-6; D ambiguous. V lost 2 bases and J 4 bases, leaving 9 bases between the germline ends. In germline, CDR1 is MNHEY, CDR2 SMNVEV (reference sequence). The CDR3 is 15 amino acids. CDR3 sequence reads: CASSLRQEYNSPLHF. In DNA form, the CDR3 reads TGTGCCAGCAGTTTAAGGCAGGAGTATAATTCACCCCTCCACTTT.

The table lists this clone with a few counts. V gene TRBV12-3 or TRBV12-4 combines with J gene TRBJ1-5; no reliable D call. Trimming took 0 bases from V and 4 from J, leaving 4 bases between them. This CDR3 has 13 amino acids. The chain's CDR3 is CASSLAENQPQHF. CDR3 bases: TGTGCCAGCAGTTTAGCGGAGAATCAGCCCCAGCATTTT.

V is TRBV6-5 and J is TRBJ1-5; 9 nucleotides agree with TRBD1. Germline assignment: CDR1 MNHEY and CDR2 SVGAGI. V dropped 0 bases and J dropped 10; count of bases not matched to a gene: 1. The CDR3 spans 13 residues. Written as DNA, the CDR3 is TGTGCCAGCAGTTACTCGGGACAGGGTCCCCAGCATTTT. Its protein is CASSYSGQGPQHF.

The rearrangement joins TRBV27 to TRBJ2-5; D might be TRBD2 (6 bases). Germline V gene sequence: CDR1 MNHEY, CDR2 SMNVEV (reference sequence). The CDR3 is 12 amino acids. V was clipped by 3 bases and J by 7 bases, with 9 bases between them. The CDR3 DNA is TGTGCCAGCAGTTTTCAGGGAGGGACCCAGTACTTC. Amino acids: CASSFQGGTQYF.